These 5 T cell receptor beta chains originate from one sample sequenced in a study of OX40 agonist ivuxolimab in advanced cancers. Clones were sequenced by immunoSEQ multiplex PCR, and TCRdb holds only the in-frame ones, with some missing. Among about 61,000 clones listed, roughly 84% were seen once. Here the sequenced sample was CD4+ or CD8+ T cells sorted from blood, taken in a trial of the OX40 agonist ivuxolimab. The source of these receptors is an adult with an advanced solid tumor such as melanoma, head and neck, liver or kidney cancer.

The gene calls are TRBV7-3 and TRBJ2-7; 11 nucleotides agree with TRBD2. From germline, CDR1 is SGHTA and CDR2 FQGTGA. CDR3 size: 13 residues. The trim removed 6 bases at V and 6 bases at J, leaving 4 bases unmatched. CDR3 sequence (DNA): TGTGCCAGCAGTAGCGGGAGGGCTGGCGAGCAGTACTTC. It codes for CASSSGRAGEQYF.

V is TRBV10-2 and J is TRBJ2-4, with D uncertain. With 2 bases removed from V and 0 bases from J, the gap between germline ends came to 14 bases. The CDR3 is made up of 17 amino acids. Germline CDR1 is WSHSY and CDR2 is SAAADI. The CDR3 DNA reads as TGCGCCAGCAGTGAGGCGATGGGTCCCGTAGCCAAAAACATTCAGTACTTC. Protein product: CASSEAMGPVAKNIQYF.

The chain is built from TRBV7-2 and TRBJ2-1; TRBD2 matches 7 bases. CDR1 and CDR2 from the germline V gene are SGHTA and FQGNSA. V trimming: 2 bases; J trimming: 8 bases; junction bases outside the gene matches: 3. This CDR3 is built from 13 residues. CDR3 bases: TGTGCCAGCAGCTTACGTGGGGGGGATGAGCAGTTCTTC. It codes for CASSLRGGDEQFF.

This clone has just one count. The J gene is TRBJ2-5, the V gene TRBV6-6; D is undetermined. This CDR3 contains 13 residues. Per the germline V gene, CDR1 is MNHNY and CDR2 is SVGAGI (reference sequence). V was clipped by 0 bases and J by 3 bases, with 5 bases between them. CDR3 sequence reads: CASSYSSEETQYF. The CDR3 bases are TGTGCCAGCAGTTACTCGTCCGAAGAGACCCAGTACTTC.

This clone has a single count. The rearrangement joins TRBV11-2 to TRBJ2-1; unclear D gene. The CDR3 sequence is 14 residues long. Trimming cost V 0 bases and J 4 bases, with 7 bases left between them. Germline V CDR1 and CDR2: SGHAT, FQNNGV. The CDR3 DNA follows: TGTGCCAGCAGCTTAGACACAGCATACAATGAGCAGTTCTTC. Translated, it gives CASSLDTAYNEQFF.